The 3 T cell receptor beta chains given below trace back to one sample, sequenced in a study of cytomegalovirus exposure and HLA in healthy donors. Amplification used 60 Vbeta primers and 13 Jbeta primers. Generated by immunoSEQ multiplex PCR, the TCRdb table keeps only in-frame clones and is missing some. Of 120,000 to 150,000 clones in the sample, 70% to 80% are singletons; the top ten hold roughly 5.6%. Sample: PBMCs. The source of these receptors is a woman aged 35 to 49 in good health and CMV-seropositive.

This clone has more than one count but fewer than ten. The chain has TRBV10-3 and TRBJ2-3, with D maybe TRBD1 (6 bases). Germline V gene sequence: CDR1 ENHRY, CDR2 SYGVKD. The CDR3 is 13 amino acids. The ends were cut back, 3 bases at V and 8 bases at J, with 12 bases in the middle. The CDR3 nucleotides read TGTGCCATCAGTGACGACTCACAGGGTACGCAGTATTTT. Residues: CAISDDSQGTQYF.

For this clone: At the DNA level, this CDR3 is encoded by other sequences in the same sample as well. The chain joins TRBV5-6 to TRBJ1-5, with no clear D. This CDR3 spans 12 amino acids. Germline CDR1 is SGHDT and CDR2 is YYEEEE. With 0 bases removed from V and 5 bases from J, the gap between germline ends came to 3 bases. CDR3 residues: CASSLVDQPQHF. The CDR3 region has the DNA TGTGCCAGCAGCTTGGTAGATCAGCCCCAGCATTTT.

The genes are TRBV6-5 and TRBJ1-2; TRBD1 agrees at 8 bases. This CDR3 spans 14 amino acids. Per the germline V gene, CDR1 is MNHEY and CDR2 is SVGAGI. The junction had 1 base not matched to a gene; V was cut back by 2 bases and J by 2 bases. The CDR3 protein is CASSYRQGNYGYTF. CDR3 DNA: TGTGCCAGCAGTTACAGACAGGGGAACTATGGCTACACCTTC.